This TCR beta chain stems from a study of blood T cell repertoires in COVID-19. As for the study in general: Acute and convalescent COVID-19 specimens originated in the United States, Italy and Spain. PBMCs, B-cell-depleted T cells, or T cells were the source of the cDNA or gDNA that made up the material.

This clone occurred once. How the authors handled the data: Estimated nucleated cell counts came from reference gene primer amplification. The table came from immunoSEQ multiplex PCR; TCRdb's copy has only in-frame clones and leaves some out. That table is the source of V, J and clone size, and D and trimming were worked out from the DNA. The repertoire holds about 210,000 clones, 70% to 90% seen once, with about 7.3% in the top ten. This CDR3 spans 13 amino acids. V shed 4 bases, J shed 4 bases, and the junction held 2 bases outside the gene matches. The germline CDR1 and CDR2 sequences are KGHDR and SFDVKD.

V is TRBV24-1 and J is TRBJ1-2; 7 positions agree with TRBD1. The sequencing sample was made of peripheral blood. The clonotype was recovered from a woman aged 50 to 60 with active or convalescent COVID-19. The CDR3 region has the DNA TGTGCCACCAGTGAGGGGACAGCCTATGGCTACACCTTC. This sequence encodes CATSEGTAYGYTF.